A selection of T cell receptor beta chains follows, all from one sample in a study of T cell repertoires in cytomegalovirus infection. These TCRs are of unknown antigen specificity. MiXCR, run by TCRdb on the reads, gives a single entry per CDR3 protein. The sample holds about 150,000 distinct CDR3 sequences, around 32% seen once. Sequences were derived from CD8+ T cells from cultured PBMCs, sampled from culture after CMV antigen stimulation. The receptors stem from a human donor in good health (CMV status not recorded). Some clones in this sample may be carry-over from other donors' samples. Each CDR3 is given with its conserved first and last residue. Each record gives: clone size, V gene, J gene, D gene, CDR3 protein, CDR3 DNA. A D gene is named only where the DNA matches it firmly. Size tells how often a clone was seen (once, few, many) or the class of an expanded clone, and some rows leave it out.

abundance: many
v_gene: TRBV7-2
j_gene: TRBJ2-4
d_gene: TRBD2
CDR3aa: CASSSTSGGIAKNIQYF
CDR3nt: TGTGCCAGCAGCTCGACTAGCGGGGGTATAGCCAAAAACATTCAGTACTTC

abundance: many
v_gene: TRBV7-8
j_gene: TRBJ1-1
d_gene: NA
CDR3aa: CASSSEPNTEAFF
CDR3nt: TGTGCCAGCAGCTCAGAACCGAACACTGAAGCTTTCTTT

abundance: NA
v_gene: TRBV27
j_gene: TRBJ2-5
d_gene: NA
CDR3aa: CASSLSGIQETQYF
CDR3nt: TGTGCCAGCAGTTTATCAGGGATCCAAGAGACCCAGTACTTC

abundance: NA
v_gene: TRBV7-8
j_gene: TRBJ2-2
d_gene: NA
CDR3aa: CASRLGPGTTGELFF
CDR3nt: TGTGCCAGCAGGTTGGGTCCGGGCACCACCGGGGAGCTGTTTTTT

abundance: NA
v_gene: TRBV10-3
j_gene: TRBJ2-1
d_gene: NA
CDR3aa: CASSPPSGYNEQFF
CDR3nt: TGTGCCTCAAGCCCCCCAAGTGGGTACAATGAGCAGTTCTTC

abundance: NA
v_gene: TRBV2
j_gene: TRBJ1-2
d_gene: NA
CDR3aa: CANSDILGGYTF
CDR3nt: TGTGCCAACAGTGACATCCTTGGAGGCTACACCTTC

abundance: NA
v_gene: TRBV7-8
j_gene: TRBJ2-1
d_gene: NA
CDR3aa: CASSVQVNEQFF
CDR3nt: TGTGCCAGCAGCGTACAGGTTAATGAGCAGTTCTTC

abundance: NA
v_gene: TRBV27
j_gene: TRBJ1-1
d_gene: NA
CDR3aa: CASNVGGGTEAFF
CDR3nt: TGTGCCAGCAACGTGGGTGGGGGGACTGAAGCTTTCTTT

abundance: few
v_gene: TRBV7-9
j_gene: TRBJ2-7
d_gene: NA
CDR3aa: CASSRDGSPYEQYF
CDR3nt: TGTGCCAGCAGCCGAGATGGCAGTCCCTACGAGCAGTACTTC

abundance: few
v_gene: TRBV29-1
j_gene: TRBJ1-5
d_gene: TRBD1
CDR3aa: CSGGQGAGQPQHF
CDR3nt: TGCAGCGGTGGACAGGGGGCGGGTCAGCCCCAGCATTTT

abundance: few
v_gene: TRBV11-3
j_gene: TRBJ2-7
d_gene: TRBD1
CDR3aa: CASSLQQGTAYEQYF
CDR3nt: TGTGCCAGCAGCTTACAACAGGGGACCGCCTACGAGCAGTACTTC

abundance: NA
v_gene: TRBV24-1
j_gene: TRBJ1-1
d_gene: NA
CDR3aa: CATSDSTLDNMNTEAFF
CDR3nt: TGTGCCACCAGTGATTCGACCCTGGACAATATGAACACTGAAGCTTTCTTT

abundance: many
v_gene: TRBV24-1
j_gene: TRBJ2-5
d_gene: NA
CDR3aa: CATSDYRTEQETQYF
CDR3nt: TGTGCCACCAGTGACTACAGGACAGAGCAAGAGACCCAGTACTTC

abundance: NA
v_gene: TRBV6-5
j_gene: TRBJ2-3
d_gene: TRBD2
CDR3aa: CASSFSGGASDTQYF
CDR3nt: TGTGCCAGCAGCTTTAGCGGGGGGGCTTCAGATACGCAGTATTTT

abundance: NA
v_gene: TRBV19
j_gene: TRBJ2-7
d_gene: NA
CDR3aa: CASSIGGSEQYF
CDR3nt: TGTGCCAGTAGTATCGGAGGGAGTGAGCAGTACTTC

abundance: few
v_gene: TRBV6-6
j_gene: TRBJ2-1
d_gene: NA
CDR3aa: CASSYSMSERDNEQFF
CDR3nt: TGTGCCAGCAGTTACTCGATGAGTGAGAGGGACAATGAGCAGTTCTTC

abundance: NA
v_gene: TRBV19
j_gene: TRBJ1-2
d_gene: NA
CDR3aa: CASMGLLGGAHGYTF
CDR3nt: TGTGCCAGTATGGGGTTGTTAGGAGGCGCACATGGCTACACCTTC

abundance: NA
v_gene: TRBV7-9
j_gene: TRBJ1-1
d_gene: TRBD1
CDR3aa: CASTNTPGQEAFF
CDR3nt: TGTGCCAGCACCAACACCCCGGGACAGGAAGCTTTCTTT

abundance: NA
v_gene: TRBV19
j_gene: TRBJ2-1
d_gene: NA
CDR3aa: CASTEGGPYNEQFF
CDR3nt: TGTGCCAGTACCGAGGGGGGACCCTACAATGAGCAGTTCTTC

abundance: many
v_gene: TRBV5-1
j_gene: TRBJ1-6
d_gene: TRBD1
CDR3aa: CASSPSPGQGRDSPLHF
CDR3nt: TGCGCCAGCAGCCCATCCCCGGGACAGGGCCGGGATTCACCCCTCCACTTT